These T cell receptor beta chains were read from a single sample in a study of cytomegalovirus exposure and HLA in healthy donors. Repertoires were generated with immunoSEQ multiplex PCR, while TCRdb's copy carries only in-frame clones and drops some. The sample gives about 190,000 clones, about four fifths of which show up once; approximately 6% is in the top ten. The sequenced material came from PBMCs. Receptors originate from a woman in her twenties or thirties in good health and CMV-seropositive. The CDR3 runs from the conserved cysteine through the conserved F or W. Each record gives: V gene, clone size, D gene, J gene, CDR3 protein, CDR3 DNA. The D gene is left open where the match is weak. Clone size is stated in some rows and not others, as once, few, many or a class when expanded.

TRBV9	NA	TRBD1	TRBJ1-1	CASGGQGALLTEAFF	TGTGCCAGCGGCGGACAGGGGGCCCTTTTGACTGAAGCTTTCTTT
TRBV5-1	NA	TRBD2	TRBJ2-7	CASKTSGRNSYEQYF	TGCGCCAGCAAAACATCCGGGAGGAACTCCTACGAGCAGTACTTC
TRBV2	NA	NA	TRBJ1-5	CASSESGIQPQHF	TGTGCCAGCAGTGAATCAGGTATCCAGCCCCAGCATTTT
TRBV25-1	NA	TRBD1	TRBJ2-7	CASSAGTGFSGEQYF	TGTGCCAGCAGTGCAGGGACAGGTTTCTCCGGGGAGCAGTACTTC
TRBV10-3	NA	TRBD1	TRBJ1-2	CATRQGGTTDYGYTF	TGTGCCACCCGACAGGGGGGGACGACCGACTATGGCTACACCTTC
TRBV19	NA	NA	TRBJ1-1	CASFSSRTGGMNTEAFF	TGTGCCAGTTTTTCCTCTCGGACTGGGGGCATGAACACTGAAGCTTTCTTT
TRBV19	NA	NA	TRBJ1-1	CASSQGWRAFF	TGTGCCAGTAGTCAGGGGTGGAGAGCTTTCTTT
TRBV7-9	NA	TRBD1	TRBJ1-5	CASSRGQGGQPQHF	TGTGCCAGCAGCCGCGGACAGGGAGGTCAGCCCCAGCATTTT
TRBV10-1	few	TRBD1	TRBJ1-1	CASSEAPGGGGNTEAFF	TGCGCCAGCAGTGAAGCGCCAGGGGGCGGTGGGAACACTGAAGCTTTCTTT
TRBV5-1	once	TRBD2	TRBJ2-1	CASSLVLAGGPIYNEQFF	TGCGCCAGCAGCCTAGTTCTAGCGGGAGGGCCGATCTACAATGAGCAGTTCTTC
TRBV2	NA	NA	TRBJ2-5	CASLTGVETQYF	TGTGCCAGCTTGACAGGCGTGGAGACCCAGTACTTC
TRBV7-3	few	NA	TRBJ1-1	CASSPTPWGGKAFF	TGTGCCAGCAGCCCCACTCCATGGGGGGGAAAAGCTTTCTTT
TRBV9	NA	NA	TRBJ2-4	CASSTEPRSHIQYF	TGTGCCAGCAGCACCGAGCCCAGGTCCCACATTCAGTACTTC
TRBV2	NA	NA	TRBJ2-7	CASSDLSYEQYF	TGTGCCAGCAGTGACCTCTCCTACGAGCAGTACTTC
TRBV4-1	NA	NA	TRBJ1-3	CASSLDRGNTIYF	TGCGCCAGCAGCCTAGACAGGGGAAACACCATATATTTT
TRBV19	NA	NA	TRBJ1-1	CASRGGFSGTEAFF	TGTGCCAGTAGGGGAGGGTTTTCGGGAACTGAAGCTTTCTTT
TRBV7-8	NA	TRBD1	TRBJ2-7	CASSVGGPTYEQYF	TGTGCCAGCAGCGTAGGGGGCCCGACCTACGAGCAGTACTTC
TRBV11-2	few	TRBD1	TRBJ2-7	CASSWDRGGSYEQYF	TGTGCCAGCAGCTGGGACAGGGGTGGCTCCTACGAGCAGTACTTC
TRBV7-9	NA	TRBD2	TRBJ2-2	CASSRPGGSTGELFF	TGTGCCAGCAGCCGCCCGGGGGGGAGCACCGGGGAGCTGTTTTTT
TRBV19	NA	NA	TRBJ1-3	CASSQRLLSSGNTIYF	TGTGCCAGTAGTCAAAGACTGTTAAGCTCTGGAAACACCATATATTTT
TRBV7-2	few	TRBD1	TRBJ2-7	CASSGTGNYEQYF	TGTGCCAGCAGTGGGACAGGGAACTACGAGCAGTACTTC
TRBV7-9	once	NA	TRBJ2-7	CASSPAVVLGAEQYF	TGTGCCAGCAGCCCGGCGGTTGTCTTGGGAGCCGAGCAGTACTTC
TRBV2	NA	NA	TRBJ2-2	CASSATGLGTGELFF	TGTGCCAGCAGCGCGACAGGTTTGGGTACCGGGGAGCTGTTTTTC
TRBV11-2	NA	NA	TRBJ2-6	CASSLVQVSGANVLTF	TGTGCCAGCAGCTTAGTACAGGTGTCTGGGGCCAACGTCCTGACTTTC
TRBV7-2	few	NA	TRBJ1-3	CASSLDPSSGNTIYF	TGTGCCAGCAGCCTCGATCCGAGCTCTGGAAACACCATATATTTT
TRBV28	NA	TRBD1	TRBJ1-1	CASSLRTGWDTEAFF	TGTGCCAGCAGTTTGCGGACAGGGTGGGACACTGAAGCTTTCTTT
TRBV13	NA	NA	TRBJ2-7	CASSKTGGQYF	TGTGCCAGCAGCAAGACCGGCGGCCAGTACTTC
TRBV15	few	NA	TRBJ1-3	CATSSLGAQGRAGNTIYF	TGTGCCACCAGCTCCCTAGGGGCACAGGGTAGAGCTGGAAACACCATATATTTT
TRBV5-4	NA	TRBD1	TRBJ1-2	CASSRLGQGGFLSF	TGTGCCAGCAGCCGATTAGGACAGGGCGGTTTTTTGTCTTTC
TRBV10-3	NA	NA	TRBJ1-1	CAISGRGGTEAFF	TGTGCCATCAGTGGTCGGGGGGGCACTGAAGCTTTCTTT
TRBV29-1	NA	NA	TRBJ1-2	CSVPRGSDGYTF	TGCAGCGTTCCCAGGGGTTCGGATGGCTACACCTTC
TRBV10-3	NA	TRBD2	TRBJ2-5	CAIRDAGGGETQYF	TGTGCCATCAGGGACGCGGGGGGTGGAGAGACCCAGTACTTC
TRBV6-1	NA	NA	TRBJ1-2	CASSEGVGQGNSYGYTF	TGTGCCAGCAGTGAAGGGGTTGGGCAGGGAAACTCCTATGGCTACACCTTC
TRBV5-1	NA	TRBD1	TRBJ1-1	CASSYGQGGAEAFF	TGCGCCAGCAGCTACGGACAGGGGGGCGCTGAAGCTTTCTTT
TRBV27	NA	NA	TRBJ1-1	CAGSFTPDKNTEAFF	TGTGCCGGCAGTTTTACCCCCGACAAGAACACTGAAGCTTTCTTT